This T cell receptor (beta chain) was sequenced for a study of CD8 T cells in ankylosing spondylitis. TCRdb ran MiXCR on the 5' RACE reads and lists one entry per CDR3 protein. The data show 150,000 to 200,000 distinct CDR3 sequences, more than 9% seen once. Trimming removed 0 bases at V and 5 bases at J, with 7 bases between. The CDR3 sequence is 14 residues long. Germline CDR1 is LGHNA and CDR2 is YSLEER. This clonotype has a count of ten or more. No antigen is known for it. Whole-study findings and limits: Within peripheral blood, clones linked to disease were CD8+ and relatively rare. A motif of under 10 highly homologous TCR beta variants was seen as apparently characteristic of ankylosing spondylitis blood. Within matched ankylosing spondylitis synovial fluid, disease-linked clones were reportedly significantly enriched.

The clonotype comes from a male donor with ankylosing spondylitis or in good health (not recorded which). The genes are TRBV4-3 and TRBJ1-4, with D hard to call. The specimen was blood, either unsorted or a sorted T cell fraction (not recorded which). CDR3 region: CASSQDDGNEKLFF. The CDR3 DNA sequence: TGCGCCAGCAGCCAAGATGACGGGAATGAAAAACTGTTTTTT.